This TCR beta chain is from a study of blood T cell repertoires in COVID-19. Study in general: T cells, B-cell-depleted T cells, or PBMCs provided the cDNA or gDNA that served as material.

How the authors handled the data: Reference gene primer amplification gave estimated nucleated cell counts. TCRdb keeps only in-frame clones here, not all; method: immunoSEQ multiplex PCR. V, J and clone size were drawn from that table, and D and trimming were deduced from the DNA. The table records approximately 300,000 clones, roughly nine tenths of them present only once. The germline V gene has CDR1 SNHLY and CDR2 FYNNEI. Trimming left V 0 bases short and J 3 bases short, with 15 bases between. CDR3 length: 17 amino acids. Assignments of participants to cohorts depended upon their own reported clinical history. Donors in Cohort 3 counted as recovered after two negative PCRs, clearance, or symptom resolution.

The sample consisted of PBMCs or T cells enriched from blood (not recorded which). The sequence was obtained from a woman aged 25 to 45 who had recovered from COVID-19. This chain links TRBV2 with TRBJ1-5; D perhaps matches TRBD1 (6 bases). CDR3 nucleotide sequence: TGTGCCAGCAGTGAAGCCGGTCCTAGACAGGCCAATCAGCCCCAGCATTTT. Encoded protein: CASSEAGPRQANQPQHF. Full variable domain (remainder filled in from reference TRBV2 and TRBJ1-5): EPEVTQTPSHQVTQMGQEVILRCVPISNHLYFYWYRQILGQKVEFLVSFYNNEISEKSEIFDDQFSVERPDGSNFTLKIRSTKLEDSAMYFCASSEAGPRQANQPQHFGDGTRLSIL.